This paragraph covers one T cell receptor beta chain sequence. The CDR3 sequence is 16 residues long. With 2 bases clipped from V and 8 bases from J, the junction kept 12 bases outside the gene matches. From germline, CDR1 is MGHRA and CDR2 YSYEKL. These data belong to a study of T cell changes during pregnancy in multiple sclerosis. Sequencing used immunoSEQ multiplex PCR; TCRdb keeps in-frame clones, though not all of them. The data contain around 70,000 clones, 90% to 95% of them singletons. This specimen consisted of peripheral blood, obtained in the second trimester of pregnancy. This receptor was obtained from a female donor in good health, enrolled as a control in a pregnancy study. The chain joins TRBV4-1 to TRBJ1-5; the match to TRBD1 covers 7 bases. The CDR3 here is CASSQSLGDSFKPQHF. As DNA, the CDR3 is TGCGCCAGCAGCCAATCCTTGGGGGACAGCTTCAAGCCCCAGCATTTT.